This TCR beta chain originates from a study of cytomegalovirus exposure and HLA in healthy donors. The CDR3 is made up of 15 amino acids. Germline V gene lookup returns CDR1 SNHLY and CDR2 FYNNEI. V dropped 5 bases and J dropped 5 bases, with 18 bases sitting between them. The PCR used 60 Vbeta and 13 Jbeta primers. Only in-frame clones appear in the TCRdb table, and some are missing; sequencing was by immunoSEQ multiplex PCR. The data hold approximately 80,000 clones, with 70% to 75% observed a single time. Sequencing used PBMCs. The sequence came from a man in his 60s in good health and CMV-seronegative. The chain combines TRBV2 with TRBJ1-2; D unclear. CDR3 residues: CASSSPGTLRYGYTF. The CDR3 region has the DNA TGTGCCAGCAGTAGCCCAGGCACCCTTCGTTATGGCTACACCTTC.